These 30 T cell receptor beta chains share one sample of origin, sequenced in a study of T cell responses to AZD1222 COVID-19 vaccine. Profiled with immunoSEQ multiplex PCR; TCRdb holds only in-frame clones, not every one. This sample carries about 150,000 clones, about 92% of them seen once, and the ten largest clones take approximately 3.5%. The specimen was peripheral blood, collected 28 days after the second AZD1222 dose. The receptors here all came from an adult who received the AZD1222 COVID-19 vaccine.

V gene TRBV19 combines with J gene TRBJ1-2; 10 nucleotides line up with TRBD1. CDR3 length: 15 residues. V was pared by 5 bases and J by 2 bases, with 5 bases of the junction left unmatched. In germline, CDR1 is LNHDA, CDR2 SQIVND (reference sequence). The DNA of the CDR3 is TGTGCCAGTAGTCTGGACAGGGGGAGGAACTATGGCTACACCTTC. Protein: CASSLDRGRNYGYTF.

The chain carries TRBV6-2 or TRBV6-3 and TRBJ2-1; D unresolved. V was trimmed by 5 bases and J by 3 bases, leaving 8 bases between them. The CDR3 runs to 13 residues. Germline CDR1 MNHEY, CDR2 SVGEGT. The CDR3 DNA reads TGTGCCAGCAGTACTACGCGCTACAATGAGCAGTTCTTC. The encoded protein is CASSTTRYNEQFF.

This chain connects TRBV9 to TRBJ1-2, with D tentatively TRBD1 (6 bases). The CDR3 spans 13 residues. V lost 3 bases, J lost 7 bases, and 13 bases lay in between. The germline V gene has CDR1 SGDLS and CDR2 YYNGEE. CDR3 sequence (DNA): TGTGCCAGCAGCGCGACAGGAGAAGGTGGCTACACCTTC. This codes for CASSATGEGGYTF.

V usage is TRBV5-1 and J usage is TRBJ1-2; D unclear. CDR3 length: 14 residues. Germline-derived CDR1 and CDR2 are SGHRS and YFSETQ. The V end lost 0 bases, the J end lost 2 bases, and 8 bases lay between the germline ends. The CDR3 region has the DNA TGCGCCAGCAGCTTGGTTCCGGAGAACTATGGCTACACCTTC. This codes for CASSLVPENYGYTF.

The genes are TRBV28 and TRBJ1-3; D unclear. The V end lost 1 base, the J end lost 0 bases, and 13 bases lay between the germline ends. This CDR3 spans 17 amino acids. CDR1 MDHEN and CDR2 SYDVKM come from the germline V gene. CDR3 loop: CASSLSTYTSSGNTIYF. The DNA for the CDR3 is TGTGCCAGCAGTTTATCAACCTACACGAGCTCTGGAAACACCATATATTTT.

The J gene is TRBJ1-5, the V gene TRBV28, with D hard to call. This CDR3 region has 12 residues. V shed 3 bases and J shed 8 bases, with 8 bases lying between them. Germline CDR1 is MDHEN and CDR2 is SYDVKM. CDR3 nucleotide sequence: TGTGCCAGCAGTTTGTATGAGAAGCCCCAGCATTTT. This encodes CASSLYEKPQHF.

V is TRBV5-4 and J is TRBJ2-3; D possibly uses TRBD1 or TRBD2 (6 bases each). Germline-derived CDR1 and CDR2 are SGHNT and YYREEE (reference sequence). The CDR3 covers 15 residues. V gave up 1 base and J gave up 0 bases, with 9 bases separating them. The CDR3 nucleotides are TGTGCCAGCAGCTTGCGGGGGCTCAGCACAGATACGCAGTATTTT. Protein product: CASSLRGLSTDTQYF.

The chain uses TRBV19 and TRBJ1-5; 8 nucleotides align to TRBD1. Germline-derived CDR1 and CDR2 are LNHDA and SQIVND (reference sequence). V dropped 4 bases and J dropped 4; count of bases not matched to a gene: 3. The CDR3 runs 14 residues. CDR3 in DNA: TGTGCCAGTAGTACCAGGGGGCGGAATCAGCCCCAGCATTTT. Translated: CASSTRGRNQPQHF.

This chain links TRBV9 with TRBJ2-5; 10 positions match TRBD2. Per germline, CDR1 SGDLS and CDR2 YYNGEE. Germline trimming cut 2 bases from V and 5 bases from J; bases unmatched to any gene: 9. The CDR3 sequence is 16 residues long. CDR3: CASSVSSGSIVETQYF. CDR3 DNA: TGTGCCAGCAGCGTCTCTAGCGGGAGTATAGTGGAGACCCAGTACTTC.

V and J are TRBV5-6 and TRBJ2-2, with D possibly matching TRBD1 (6 bases). The CDR3 covers 16 residues. The V end lost 2 bases, the J end lost 1 base, and 12 bases lay between the germline ends. Germline-derived CDR1 and CDR2 are SGHDT and YYEEEE. For the CDR3, the DNA is TGTGCCAGCAGCTTCGTTGACAGGAGGAACACCGGGGAGCTGTTTTTT. It codes for CASSFVDRRNTGELFF.

This chain uses TRBV29-1 with TRBJ1-1; 7 positions agree with TRBD1. The CDR3 is 13 amino acids. Germline V CDR1 and CDR2: SQVTM, ANQGSEA. The V and J ends lost 7 bases and 0 bases, in that order; junction bases with no gene match: 5. The CDR3 sequence: CSAGGTVNTEAFF. The CDR3 DNA sequence: TGCAGCGCAGGTGGGACAGTGAACACTGAAGCTTTCTTT.

The chain combines TRBV15 with TRBJ1-5; 8 bases fit TRBD1. CDR1 and CDR2 from the germline V gene are LNHNV and YYDKDF (reference sequence). The J segment lost 4 bases and the V segment lost 1 base, leaving 3 bases of the junction unmatched. CDR3 length equals 15 residues. The CDR3 region is CATSRGDRWNQPQHF. Written as DNA, the CDR3 is TGTGCCACCAGCAGAGGGGACAGGTGGAATCAGCCCCAGCATTTT.

This clone was counted once. The gene calls are TRBV28 and TRBJ2-7; a possible D gene is TRBD2 (5 bases). The CDR3 runs to 12 residues. V lost 4 bases and J 5 bases, leaving 9 bases between the germline ends. Germline loops: CDR1 MDHEN, CDR2 SYDVKM. The CDR3 nucleotides are TGTGCCAGCAGTTCCCACGGGAACGAGCAGTACTTC. Translating it yields CASSSHGNEQYF. The whole variable domain, filled in from reference TRBV28 and TRBJ2-7, reads DVKVTQSSRYLVKRTGEKVFLECVQDMDHENMFWYRQDPGLGLRLIYFSYDVKMKEKGDIPEGYSVSREKKERFSLILESASTNQTSMYLCASSSHGNEQYFGPGTRLTVT.

The sample holds one count of this clone. This chain uses TRBV7-2 with TRBJ1-5; D is unresolved. The CDR3 runs to 13 residues. The V and J ends lost 1 base and 7 bases respectively, with 8 bases between them. Germline CDR1 reads SGHTA; CDR2 reads FQGNSA. CDR3: CASSLGSEQPQHF. DNA of the CDR3: TGTGCCAGCAGCTTAGGCAGTGAGCAGCCCCAGCATTTT.

The gene calls are TRBV19 and TRBJ1-5, with a weak D call TRBD1 (5 bases). CDR3 length: 15 residues. Germline assignment: CDR1 LNHDA and CDR2 SQIVND (reference sequence). Trimming pared 3 bases from V and 6 bases from J, leaving 15 bases between. The CDR3 sequence is CASSINWQGSQPQHF. CDR3 sequence (DNA): TGTGCCAGTAGTATTAATTGGCAGGGCAGTCAGCCCCAGCATTTT.

V and J are TRBV19 and TRBJ1-5; D is uncertain. Germline V gene data show CDR1 as LNHDA and CDR2 as SQIVND (reference sequence). V was clipped by 3 bases and J by 5 bases, with 8 bases between them. The CDR3 runs 13 residues. DNA for the CDR3: TGTGCCAGTAGTATGATGAGAGATCAGCCCCAGCATTTT. Its protein is CASSMMRDQPQHF.

This chain links TRBV6-5 with TRBJ1-4; tentatively, D is TRBD1 (6 bases). Trimming pared 0 bases from V and 11 bases from J, leaving 19 bases between. CDR1 and CDR2 from the germline V gene are MNHEY and SVGAGI. The length of the CDR3 is 16 residues. The CDR3 coding sequence is TGTGCCAGCAGTTACTCCTCGCCCGGGGGCTTGGGGAAACTGTTTTTT. Translated: CASSYSSPGGLGKLFF.

CDR3 DNA: TGTGCCAGCAGCCCCGAAGACAGGGGAGGGACCACCGGGGAGCTGTTTTTT. Protein sequence: CASSPEDRGGTTGELFF. The chain is built from TRBV6-4 and TRBJ2-2; maybe TRBD1 (8 bases). CDR1 and CDR2 (germline): MRHNA, SNTAGT. This CDR3 is 17 amino acids long. Trimming pared 6 bases from V and 4 bases from J, leaving 21 bases between.

This chain joins TRBV19 and TRBJ1-4; D possibly corresponds to TRBD1 (6 bases). The CDR3 has 14 residues. Per germline, CDR1 LNHDA and CDR2 SQIVND (reference sequence). V lost 6 bases and J lost 0, with 8 bases in between. CDR3 in DNA: TGTGCCAGTAGGGGGGCAGCAACTAATGAAAAACTGTTTTTT. As protein: CASRGAATNEKLFF. Filled out from reference TRBV19 and TRBJ1-4, the complete variable domain reads DGGITQSPKYLFRKEGQNVTLSCEQNLNHDAMYWYRQDPGQGLRLIYYSQIVNDFQKGDIAEGYSVSREKKESFPLTVTSAQKNPTAFYLCASRGAATNEKLFFGSGTQLSVL.

The gene calls are TRBV5-6 and TRBJ2-7, with 8 nucleotides matching TRBD1. Germline loops: CDR1 SGHDT, CDR2 YYEEEE. Unmatched junction bases numbered 5, after V lost 4 bases and J lost 5 bases. The CDR3 length is 13 residues. Here the CDR3 DNA reads TGTGCCAGCAGCCACCAGGACAGGGACGAGCAGTACTTC. Translating it yields CASSHQDRDEQYF.

This clone was seen more than once but under ten times. V and J are TRBV4-3 and TRBJ2-1; the match to TRBD1 covers 9 bases. Looked up from germline, CDR1 is LGHNA and CDR2 is YSLEER. The CDR3 totals 16 residues. The J segment lost 3 bases and the V segment lost 6 bases, leaving 9 bases of the junction unmatched. The CDR3 spells CASSGTGTGNYNEQFF. As DNA, the CDR3 is TGCGCCAGCAGTGGCACCGGGACAGGGAACTACAATGAGCAGTTCTTC.

The V call is TRBV4-3, the J call TRBJ2-2; the D is unclear. This CDR3 is built from 13 residues. The germline V gene has CDR1 LGHNA and CDR2 YSLEER. V was cut by 4 bases and J by 6 bases, with 9 bases left in between. The CDR3 is CASSPRPSGELFF. For the CDR3, the DNA is TGCGCCAGCAGCCCCCGGCCCTCCGGGGAGCTGTTTTTT.

This clone was detected only a few times. V usage is TRBV4-3 and J usage is TRBJ2-7; D may be TRBD2 (6 bases). Per the germline V gene, CDR1 is LGHNA and CDR2 is YSLEER. The CDR3 runs 18 residues. The V gene lost 0 bases and the J gene lost 0 bases, with 18 bases spanning the gap. The CDR3 loop reads CASSQDSGGTGSSYEQYF. CDR3 DNA sequence: TGCGCCAGCAGCCAAGATTCGGGCGGGACTGGTAGCTCCTACGAGCAGTACTTC.

The chain links TRBV3-1 (or the pseudogene TRBV3-2) to TRBJ1-2; no clear D. V was trimmed by 0 bases and J by 8 bases, leaving 10 bases between them. Germline values: CDR1 LGHDT, CDR2 YNNKEL (reference sequence). This CDR3 has 13 residues. The CDR3 nucleotides read TGTGCCAGCAGCCAAGATCAGGTATTAGGCTACACCTTC. Its translation: CASSQDQVLGYTF.

The CDR3 DNA sequence: TGTGCCAGCAGTACCCACAGGAATGAGCAGTTCTTC. It specifies CASSTHRNEQFF. This chain uses TRBV12-3 or TRBV12-4 with TRBJ2-1; TRBD1 might be the D (5 bases). This CDR3 is 12 amino acids long. V was clipped by 5 bases and J by 7 bases, with 9 bases between them.

The V call is TRBV5-6, the J call TRBJ1-5; D is uncertain. CDR1 SGHDT and CDR2 YYEEEE come from the germline V gene. Deletions cut 0 bases from V and 4 bases from J, with 2 bases between. This CDR3 is built from 12 residues. The CDR3 reads CASSLGNQPQHF. For the CDR3, the DNA is TGTGCCAGCAGCTTGGGGAATCAGCCCCAGCATTTT.

V is TRBV18 and J is TRBJ1-1; TRBD1 might be the D (5 bases). Between the trimmed V and J ends, which lost 2 bases and 1 base, there was a span of 11 bases. Germline CDR1 is KGHSH and CDR2 is LQKENI. This CDR3 is 15 amino acids long. CDR3 region: CASSPVWGGNTEAFF. The CDR3 DNA sequence: TGTGCCAGCTCACCAGTATGGGGGGGGAACACTGAAGCTTTCTTT.

The chain employs TRBV6-1 and TRBJ1-2, with a possible D match to TRBD1 (5 bases). Germline V gene sequence: CDR1 MNHNS, CDR2 SASEGT. Trimming left V 2 bases short and J 3 bases short, with 10 bases between. The CDR3 is 14 residues long. The CDR3 nucleotides are TGTGCCAGCAGTGAACGGGGCGGCGACTATGGCTACACCTTC. Protein: CASSERGGDYGYTF.

The genes are TRBV7-3 and TRBJ2-7; 10 nucleotides line up with TRBD1. The CDR3 covers 16 residues. The V and J ends lost 3 bases and 0 bases, in that order; junction bases with no gene match: 5. Germline-derived CDR1 and CDR2 are SGHTA and FQGTGA. CDR3 DNA sequence: TGTGCCAGCAGCTTCTCGGGACAGGGGTCCTCCTACGAGCAGTACTTC. Translated: CASSFSGQGSSYEQYF.

This clone has just one count. The chain couples TRBV29-1 to TRBJ1-1; 8 bases fit TRBD1. CDR3 size: 13 residues. The trim removed 5 bases at V and 1 base at J, leaving 3 bases unmatched. Germline values: CDR1 SQVTM, CDR2 ANQGSEA. The CDR3 DNA follows: TGCAGCGTTTGCGACAGGGGGAACACTGAAGCTTTCTTT. As protein: CSVCDRGNTEAFF.